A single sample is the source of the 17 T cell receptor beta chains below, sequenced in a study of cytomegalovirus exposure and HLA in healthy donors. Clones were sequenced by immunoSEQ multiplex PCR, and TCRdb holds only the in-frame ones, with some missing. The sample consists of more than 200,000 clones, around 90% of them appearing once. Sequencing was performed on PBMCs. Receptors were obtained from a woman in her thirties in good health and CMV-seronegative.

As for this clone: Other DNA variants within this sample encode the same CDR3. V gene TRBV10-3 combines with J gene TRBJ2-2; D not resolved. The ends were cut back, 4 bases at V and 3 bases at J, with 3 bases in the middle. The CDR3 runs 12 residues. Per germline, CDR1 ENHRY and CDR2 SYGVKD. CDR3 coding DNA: TGTGCCATCAGTGCGGACACCGGGGAGCTGTTTTTT. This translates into CAISADTGELFF.

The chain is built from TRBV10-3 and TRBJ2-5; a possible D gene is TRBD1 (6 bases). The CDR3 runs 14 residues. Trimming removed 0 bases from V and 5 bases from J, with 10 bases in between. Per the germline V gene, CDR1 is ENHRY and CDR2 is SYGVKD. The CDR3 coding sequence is TGTGCCATCAGTGAGTCTGGGCAGGGGGAGACCCAGTACTTC. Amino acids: CAISESGQGETQYF.

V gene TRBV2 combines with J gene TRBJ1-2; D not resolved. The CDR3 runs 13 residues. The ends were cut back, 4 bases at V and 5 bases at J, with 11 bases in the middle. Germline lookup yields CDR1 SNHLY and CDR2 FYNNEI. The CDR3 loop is CASSAEASYGYTF. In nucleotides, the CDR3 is TGTGCCAGCAGTGCGGAGGCCTCGTATGGCTACACCTTC.

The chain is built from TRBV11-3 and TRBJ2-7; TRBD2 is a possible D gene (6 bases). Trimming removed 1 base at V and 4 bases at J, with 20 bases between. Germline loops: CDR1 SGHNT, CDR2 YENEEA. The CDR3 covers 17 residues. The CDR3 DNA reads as TGTGCCAGCAGCTTAGGAGGCGGGACGGACATCCTTTACGAGCAGTACTTC. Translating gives CASSLGGGTDILYEQYF. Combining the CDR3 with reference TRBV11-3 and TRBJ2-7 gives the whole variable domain EAGVVQSPRYKIIEKKQPVAFWCNPISGHNTLYWYLQNLGQGPELLIRYENEEAVDDSQLPKDRFSAERLKGVDSTLKIQPAELGDSAVYLCASSLGGGTDILYEQYFGPGTRLTVT.

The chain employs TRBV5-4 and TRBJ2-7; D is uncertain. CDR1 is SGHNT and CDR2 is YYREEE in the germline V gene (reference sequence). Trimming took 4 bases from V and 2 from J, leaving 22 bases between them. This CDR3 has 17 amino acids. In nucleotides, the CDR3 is TGTGCCAGCAGCCCCTCCCCAGAGTTTCGGGTCCCCTACGAGCAGTACTTC. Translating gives CASSPSPEFRVPYEQYF.

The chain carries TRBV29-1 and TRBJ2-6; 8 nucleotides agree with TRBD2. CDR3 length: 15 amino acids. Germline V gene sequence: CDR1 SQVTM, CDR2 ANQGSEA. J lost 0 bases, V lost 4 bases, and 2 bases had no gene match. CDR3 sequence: CSVASGSSGANVLTF. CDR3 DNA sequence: TGCAGCGTTGCGAGCGGGAGCTCTGGGGCCAACGTCCTGACTTTC.

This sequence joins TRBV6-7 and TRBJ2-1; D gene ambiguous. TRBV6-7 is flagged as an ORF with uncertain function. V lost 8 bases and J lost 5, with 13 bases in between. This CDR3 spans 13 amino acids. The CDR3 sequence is CASSSYTNNEQFF. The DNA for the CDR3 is TGTGCCAGCTCAAGTTACACAAACAATGAGCAGTTCTTC.

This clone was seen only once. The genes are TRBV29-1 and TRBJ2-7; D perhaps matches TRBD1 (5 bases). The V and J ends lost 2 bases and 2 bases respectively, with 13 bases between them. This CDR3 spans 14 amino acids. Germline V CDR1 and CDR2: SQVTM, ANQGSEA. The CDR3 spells CSVESDRFPYEQYF. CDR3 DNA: TGCAGCGTTGAAAGCGACAGATTCCCCTACGAGCAGTACTTC.

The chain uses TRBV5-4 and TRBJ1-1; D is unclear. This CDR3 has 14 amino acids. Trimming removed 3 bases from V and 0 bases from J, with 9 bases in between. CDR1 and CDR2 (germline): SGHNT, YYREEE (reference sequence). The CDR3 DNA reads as TGTGCCAGCAGCTCGGCGGCCATGAACACTGAAGCTTTCTTT. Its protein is CASSSAAMNTEAFF.

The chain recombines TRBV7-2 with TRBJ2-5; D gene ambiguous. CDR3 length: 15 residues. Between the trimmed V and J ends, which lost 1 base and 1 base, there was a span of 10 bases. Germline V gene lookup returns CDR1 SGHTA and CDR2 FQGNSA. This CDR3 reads CASSLVQLGQETQYF. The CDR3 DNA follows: TGTGCCAGCAGCTTAGTACAGCTAGGCCAAGAGACCCAGTACTTC.

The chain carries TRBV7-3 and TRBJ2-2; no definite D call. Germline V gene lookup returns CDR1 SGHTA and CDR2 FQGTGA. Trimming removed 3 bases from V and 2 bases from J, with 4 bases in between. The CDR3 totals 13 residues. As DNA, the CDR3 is TGTGCCAGCAGCTTCCACAACACCGGGGAGCTGTTTTTT. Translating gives CASSFHNTGELFF. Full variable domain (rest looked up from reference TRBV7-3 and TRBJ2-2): GAGVSQTPSNKVTEKGKYVELRCDPISGHTALYWYRQSLGQGPEFLIYFQGTGAADDSGLPNDRFFAVRPEGSVSTLKIQRTERGDSAVYLCASSFHNTGELFFGEGSRLTVL.

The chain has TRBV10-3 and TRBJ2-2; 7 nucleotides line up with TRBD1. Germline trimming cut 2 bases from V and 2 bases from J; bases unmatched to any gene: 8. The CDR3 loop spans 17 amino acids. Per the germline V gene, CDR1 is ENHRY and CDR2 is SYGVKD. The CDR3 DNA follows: TGTGCCATCAGTGAGCCTCAGGGGGTAGAAAACACCGGGGAGCTGTTTTTT. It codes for CAISEPQGVENTGELFF.

CDR3 DNA: TGTGCCAGCAGCTTAATGGAGGGAGCGAATGAGCAGTTCTTC. As protein: CASSLMEGANEQFF. The gene calls are TRBV7-9 and TRBJ2-1; D may be TRBD2 (6 bases). Germline-derived CDR1 and CDR2 are SEHNR and FQNEAQ (reference sequence). Trimming left V 2 bases short and J 7 bases short, with 12 bases between. This CDR3 comprises 14 residues.

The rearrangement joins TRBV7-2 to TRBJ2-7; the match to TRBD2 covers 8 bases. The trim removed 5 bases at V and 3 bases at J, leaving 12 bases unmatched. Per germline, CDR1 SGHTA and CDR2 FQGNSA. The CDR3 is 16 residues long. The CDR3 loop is CASSPSGGVGNYEQYF. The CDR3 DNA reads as TGTGCCAGCAGCCCCTCGGGGGGGGTCGGTAACTACGAGCAGTACTTC.

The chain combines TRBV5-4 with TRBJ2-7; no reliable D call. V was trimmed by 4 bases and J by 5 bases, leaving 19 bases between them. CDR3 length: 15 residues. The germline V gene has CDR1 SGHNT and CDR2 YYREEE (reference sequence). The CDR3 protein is CASSPGLGKLHEQYF. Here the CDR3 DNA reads TGTGCCAGCAGCCCCGGTCTTGGGAAGCTCCACGAGCAGTACTTC.

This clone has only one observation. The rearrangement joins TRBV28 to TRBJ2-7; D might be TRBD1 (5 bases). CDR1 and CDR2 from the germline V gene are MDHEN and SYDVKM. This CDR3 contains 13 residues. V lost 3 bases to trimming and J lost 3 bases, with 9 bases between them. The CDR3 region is CASSLGLFYEQYF. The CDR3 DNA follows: TGTGCCAGCAGTTTGGGGCTGTTCTACGAGCAGTACTTC.

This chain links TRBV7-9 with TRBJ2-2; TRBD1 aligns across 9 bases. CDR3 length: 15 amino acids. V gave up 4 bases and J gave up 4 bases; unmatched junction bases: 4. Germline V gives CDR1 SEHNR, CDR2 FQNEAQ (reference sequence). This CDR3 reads CASSWDREGTGELFF. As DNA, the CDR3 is TGTGCCAGCAGCTGGGACAGGGAGGGCACCGGGGAGCTGTTTTTT.